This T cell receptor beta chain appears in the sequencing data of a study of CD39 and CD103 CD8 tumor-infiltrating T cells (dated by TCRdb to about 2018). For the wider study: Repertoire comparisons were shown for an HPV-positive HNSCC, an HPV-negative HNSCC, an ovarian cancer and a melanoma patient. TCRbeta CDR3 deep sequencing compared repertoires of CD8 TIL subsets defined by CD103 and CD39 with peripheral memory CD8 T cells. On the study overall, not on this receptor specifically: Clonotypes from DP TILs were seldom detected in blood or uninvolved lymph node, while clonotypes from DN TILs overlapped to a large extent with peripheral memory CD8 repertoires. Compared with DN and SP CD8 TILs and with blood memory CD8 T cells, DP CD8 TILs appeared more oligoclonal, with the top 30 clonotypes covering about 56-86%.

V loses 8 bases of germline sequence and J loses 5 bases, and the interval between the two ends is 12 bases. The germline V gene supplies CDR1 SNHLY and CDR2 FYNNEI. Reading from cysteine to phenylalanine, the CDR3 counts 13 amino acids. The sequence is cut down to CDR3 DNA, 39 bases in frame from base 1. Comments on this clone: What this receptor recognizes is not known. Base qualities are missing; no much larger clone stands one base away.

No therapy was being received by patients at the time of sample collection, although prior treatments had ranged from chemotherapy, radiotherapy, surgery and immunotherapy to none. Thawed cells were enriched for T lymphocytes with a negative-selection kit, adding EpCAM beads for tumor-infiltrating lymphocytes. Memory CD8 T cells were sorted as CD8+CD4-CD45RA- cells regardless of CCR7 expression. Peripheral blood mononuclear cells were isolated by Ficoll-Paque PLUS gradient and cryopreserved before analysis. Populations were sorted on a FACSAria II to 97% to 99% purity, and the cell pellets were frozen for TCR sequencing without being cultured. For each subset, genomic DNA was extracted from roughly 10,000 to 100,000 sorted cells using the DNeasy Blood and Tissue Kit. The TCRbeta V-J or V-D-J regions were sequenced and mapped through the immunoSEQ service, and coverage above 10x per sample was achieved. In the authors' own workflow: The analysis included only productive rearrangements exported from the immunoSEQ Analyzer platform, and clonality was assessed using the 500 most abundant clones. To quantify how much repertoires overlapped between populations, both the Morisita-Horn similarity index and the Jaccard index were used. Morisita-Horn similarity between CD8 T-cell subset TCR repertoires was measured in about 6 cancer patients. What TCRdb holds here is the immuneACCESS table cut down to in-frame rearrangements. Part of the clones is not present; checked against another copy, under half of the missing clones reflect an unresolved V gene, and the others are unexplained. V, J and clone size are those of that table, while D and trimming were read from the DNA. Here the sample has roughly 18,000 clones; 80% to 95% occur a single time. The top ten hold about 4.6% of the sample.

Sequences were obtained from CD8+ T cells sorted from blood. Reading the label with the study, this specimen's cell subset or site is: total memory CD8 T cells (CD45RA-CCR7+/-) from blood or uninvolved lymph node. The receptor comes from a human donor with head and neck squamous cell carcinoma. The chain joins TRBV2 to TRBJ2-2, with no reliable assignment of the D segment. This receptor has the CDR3 CASVIGRTGELFF. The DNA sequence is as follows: TGTGCCAGCGTTATAGGGCGTACCGGGGAGCTGTTTTTT.